Following are 22 T cell receptor beta chains from one sample sequenced in a study of T cell responses to AZD1222 COVID-19 vaccine. Using immunoSEQ multiplex PCR, the repertoire was profiled, and TCRdb retains in-frame clones only, with some absent. The sample lists some 64,000 clones, 84% occurring once. The sequenced sample was peripheral blood, obtained on day 0 of AZD1222 vaccination. These receptors were taken from an adult in good health.

The chain couples TRBV28 to TRBJ1-5; D is undetermined. Germline V lookup: CDR1 MDHEN, CDR2 SYDVKM. Deletions cut 3 bases from V and 4 bases from J, with 13 bases between. The CDR3 covers 15 residues. Here the CDR3 reads CASSLPPRGNQPQHF. The CDR3 DNA is TGTGCCAGCAGTTTGCCCCCCCGGGGTAATCAGCCCCAGCATTTT.

The V gene is TRBV29-1, the J gene TRBJ2-5; 10 bases agree with TRBD2. This CDR3 comprises 15 residues. J was trimmed by 5 bases and V by 3 bases; bases with no gene match: 9. The germline CDR1 and CDR2 sequences are SQVTM and ANQGSEA. The CDR3 is CSVEGAGGPRETQYF. CDR3 sequence (DNA): TGCAGCGTTGAGGGAGCGGGGGGGCCGCGGGAGACCCAGTACTTC. The full variable domain, with the rest looked up from reference TRBV29-1 and TRBJ2-5, is SAVISQKPSRDICQRGTSLTIQCQVDSQVTMMFWYRQQPGQSLTLIATANQGSEATYESGFVIDKFPISRPNLTFSTLTVSNMSPEDSSIYLCSVEGAGGPRETQYFGPGTRLLVL.

The rearrangement uses TRBV9 and TRBJ1-6; the match to TRBD1 covers 9 bases. CDR3 length equals 15 residues. Per the germline V gene, CDR1 is SGDLS and CDR2 is YYNGEE. With V trimmed by 3 bases and J by 10 bases, 8 bases remained unmatched. CDR3 DNA: TGTGCCAGCAGCGACCATGGACAGGGGTCCTCACCCCTCCACTTT. Encoded protein: CASSDHGQGSSPLHF.

The rearrangement uses TRBV6-4 and TRBJ2-3, with TRBD2 matching 8 bases. The CDR3 runs 15 residues. CDR1 and CDR2 (germline): MRHNA, SNTAGT. J was trimmed by 3 bases and V by 6 bases; bases with no gene match: 8. The CDR3 sequence: CASSAARGATDTQYF. CDR3 nucleotide sequence: TGTGCCAGCAGCGCCGCGCGGGGGGCGACAGATACGCAGTATTTT.

Only one count was recorded for this clone. In DNA form, the CDR3 reads TGTGCCAGCAGTTACGGAGGGGCTGAAGCTTTCTTT. Amino acid sequence: CASSYGGAEAFF. The V and J genes are TRBV6-2 or TRBV6-3 and TRBJ1-1; D perhaps matches TRBD1 (5 bases). In germline, CDR1 is MNHEY, CDR2 SVGEGT. The CDR3 is 12 amino acids. The V gene lost 2 bases and the J gene lost 6 bases, with 7 bases spanning the gap.

This clone was found once. V usage is TRBV27 and J usage is TRBJ2-4; D perhaps matches TRBD1 (6 bases). V was pared by 6 bases and J by 0 bases, with 12 bases between. CDR1 is MNHEY and CDR2 is SMNVEV in the germline V gene (reference sequence). The CDR3 runs to 15 residues. The DNA for the CDR3 is TGTGCCAGCAGGGATATACAGGGAGCCAAAAACATTCAGTACTTC. Amino acids: CASRDIQGAKNIQYF.

This chain links TRBV11-3 with TRBJ2-1, with 8 positions matching TRBD2. CDR3 size: 15 residues. V trimming: 3 bases; J trimming: 10 bases; junction bases outside the gene matches: 11. CDR1 is SGHNT and CDR2 is YENEEA in the germline V gene. The CDR3 nucleotides are TGTGCCAGCAGCTTCAGGACGGGGGGGCCGAGCGAGCAGTTCTTC. It encodes CASSFRTGGPSEQFF.

J is TRBJ2-1 and V is TRBV3-1 (or the pseudogene TRBV3-2); 8 bases map to TRBD2. The junction had 3 bases not matched to a gene; V was cut back by 0 bases and J by 8 bases. CDR3 size: 14 residues. Germline V gives CDR1 LGHDT, CDR2 YNNKEL (reference sequence). CDR3 loop: CASSQDGGGYEQFF. The CDR3 DNA is TGTGCCAGCAGCCAAGACGGGGGGGGCTATGAGCAGTTCTTC.

The rearrangement joins TRBV13 to TRBJ1-2; TRBD1 matches 9 bases. CDR3 length equals 14 residues. Germline loops: CDR1 PRHDT, CDR2 FYEKMQ (reference sequence). V trimming: 3 bases; J trimming: 8 bases; junction bases outside the gene matches: 7. CDR3 sequence (DNA): TGTGCCAGCAGCTTCACAGGGGGCTCGAAGGGCTACACCTTC. This encodes CASSFTGGSKGYTF.

This clone appeared a few times. This chain uses TRBV9 with TRBJ2-7, with 8 bases fitting TRBD1. V trimming: 0 bases; J trimming: 3 bases; junction bases outside the gene matches: 5. This CDR3 contains 15 residues. Germline values: CDR1 SGDLS, CDR2 YYNGEE. CDR3 protein: CASSVGPDRDYEQYF. The CDR3 DNA reads as TGTGCCAGCAGCGTAGGACCGGACAGGGACTACGAGCAGTACTTC.

The count of this clone is one. The chain carries TRBV4-1 and TRBJ1-5, with 12 positions matching TRBD1. Trimming removed 4 bases from V and 7 bases from J; junction bases left unmatched: 11. CDR1 is MGHRA, CDR2 YSYEKL, per germline. CDR3 length: 17 residues. CDR3 DNA sequence: TGCGCCAGCAGCCTGGATTCCGGGACAGGGGGCTACCAGCCCCAGCATTTT. Its protein product is CASSLDSGTGGYQPQHF.

The CDR3 protein is CASSLAYEAFF. The CDR3 DNA follows: TGTGCCAGCAGCTTAGCCTATGAAGCTTTCTTT. The rearrangement uses TRBV7-8 and TRBJ1-1; no clear D gene. CDR1 is SGHVS, CDR2 FQNEAQ, per germline. CDR3 size: 11 residues. Trimming cost V 0 bases and J 7 bases, with 3 bases left between them.

The chain has TRBV19 and TRBJ1-6; D not resolved. There are 14 residues in the CDR3. V was cut by 3 bases and J by 7 bases, with 10 bases left in between. The V gene's germline CDR1 is LNHDA and CDR2 SQIVND (reference sequence). CDR3 sequence: CASSIRELNSPLHF. CDR3 DNA sequence: TGTGCCAGTAGTATCCGCGAGCTCAATTCACCCCTCCACTTT.

The chain uses TRBV15 and TRBJ1-3, with D maybe TRBD1 (5 bases). This CDR3 is built from 14 residues. V shed 0 bases and J shed 7 bases, with 10 bases lying between them. Germline V CDR1 and CDR2: LNHNV, YYDKDF (reference sequence). As DNA, the CDR3 is TGTGCCACCAGCAGAGACAGGGAAGCCAACACCATATATTTT. Protein product: CATSRDREANTIYF.

The chain joins TRBV28 to TRBJ2-6, with D maybe TRBD2 (5 bases). Germline CDR1 reads MDHEN; CDR2 reads SYDVKM. V was pared by 5 bases and J by 0 bases, with 11 bases between. There are 16 residues in the CDR3. CDR3 coding DNA: TGTGCCAGCAGTCCGGACGGGATCTCTGGGGCCAACGTCCTGACTTTC. Amino acids: CASSPDGISGANVLTF.

This chain uses TRBV7-2 with TRBJ1-5; D ambiguous. V was cut by 5 bases and J by 0 bases, with 2 bases left in between. Germline CDR1 SGHTA, CDR2 FQGNSA. CDR3 size: 12 residues. The CDR3 reads CASSPSNQPQHF. As DNA, the CDR3 is TGTGCCAGCAGCCCTAGCAATCAGCCCCAGCATTTT.

V is TRBV6-7 and J is TRBJ1-5, with D hard to call. TRBV6-7 qualifies as an ORF whose function is uncertain. The CDR3 loop spans 14 amino acids. The germline V and J ends were trimmed by 0 bases and 7 bases, with 10 bases remaining between them. CDR3 protein: CASSYSGFPQPQHF. The CDR3 coding sequence is TGTGCCAGCAGTTACTCTGGGTTCCCGCAGCCCCAGCATTTT.

V is TRBV7-9 and J is TRBJ2-2, with D unresolved. Trimming shortened V by 1 base and J by 6 bases, and 6 bases separated the two germline ends. The germline CDR1 and CDR2 sequences are SEHNR and FQNEAQ (reference sequence). CDR3 length equals 13 residues. This CDR3 is CASSLVAAGELFF. The CDR3 nucleotides read TGTGCCAGCAGCTTAGTTGCTGCCGGGGAGCTGTTTTTT.

J is TRBJ1-2 and V is TRBV7-2; D is possibly TRBD1 (6 bases). V lost 3 bases, J lost 10 bases, and 24 bases lay in between. This CDR3 region has 16 residues. Germline V gene lookup returns CDR1 SGHTA and CDR2 FQGNSA. The CDR3 DNA reads as TGTGCCAGCAGCTTGCGGAGGTCACTGTTAACAGGGCACTACACCTTC. It is translated as CASSLRRSLLTGHYTF.

The chain uses TRBV4-2 and TRBJ2-7; TRBD2 matches 15 bases. Germline CDR1 LGHNA, CDR2 YNFKEQ. Unmatched junction bases numbered 6, after V lost 4 bases and J lost 5 bases. The CDR3 sequence is 16 residues long. CDR3 residues: CASSPKRTSGGDEQYF. The CDR3 bases are TGTGCCAGCAGCCCCAAGAGGACTAGCGGGGGGGACGAGCAGTACTTC.

The chain uses TRBV18 and TRBJ1-1; no definite D call. The V gene lost 3 bases and the J gene lost 1 base, with 0 bases spanning the gap. Germline V gene sequence: CDR1 KGHSH, CDR2 LQKENI. The CDR3 contains 11 residues. In DNA form, the CDR3 reads TGTGCCAGCTCACCGAACACTGAAGCTTTCTTT. Amino acid sequence: CASSPNTEAFF.

This clone turned up a few times. Other DNA sequences in this specimen translate into the identical CDR3. The genes are TRBV3-1 (or the pseudogene TRBV3-2) and TRBJ2-3; D is undetermined. V was cut by 2 bases and J by 1 base, with 7 bases left in between. Germline CDR1 LGHDT, CDR2 YNNKEL (reference sequence). This CDR3 is built from 14 residues. The CDR3, as DNA: TGTGCCAGCAGCCAAAGGGATGGCACAGATACGCAGTATTTT. Residues: CASSQRDGTDTQYF.